These 23 T cell receptor beta chains were sequenced from one sample in a study of blood T cell repertoires in COVID-19. Assay: immunoSEQ multiplex PCR; the TCRdb copy retains only in-frame clones and omits some. This table holds some 87,000 clones, approximately 80% found once. Sequencing was carried out using peripheral blood. Source of these receptors: a human donor in a cohort sampled during active COVID-19.

This chain uses TRBV27 with TRBJ2-1; the D gene is possibly TRBD2 (6 bases). CDR1 is MNHEY, CDR2 SMNVEV, per germline (reference sequence). Trimming stripped 3 bases from V and 4 bases from J, with 16 bases between. The CDR3 loop spans 16 amino acids. The CDR3, as DNA: TGTGCCAGCAGTTTCGGGTCGGGAGTGGGGTACAATGAGCAGTTCTTC. Protein: CASSFGSGVGYNEQFF.

The chain joins TRBV7-2 to TRBJ2-5; maybe TRBD2 (5 bases). The V gene lost 1 base and the J gene lost 9 bases, with 9 bases spanning the gap. This CDR3 comprises 12 residues. Germline values: CDR1 SGHTA, CDR2 FQGNSA. CDR3 protein: CASSLGTSPQYF. Written as DNA, the CDR3 is TGTGCCAGCAGCTTAGGGACTTCGCCCCAGTACTTC.

This clone was seen once. The V call is TRBV7-2, the J call TRBJ2-7, with 7 bases fitting TRBD1. This CDR3 has 15 residues. Germline-derived CDR1 and CDR2 are SGHTA and FQGNSA. J was trimmed by 5 bases and V by 5 bases; bases with no gene match: 12. The CDR3 sequence: CASSLGGAGGDEQYF. The CDR3 DNA sequence: TGTGCCAGCAGCCTAGGGGGCGCAGGTGGGGACGAGCAGTACTTC.

The chain is built from TRBV19 and TRBJ2-2; possibly TRBD1 for D (6 bases). Trimming cost V 6 bases and J 0 bases, with 11 bases left between them. CDR1 LNHDA and CDR2 SQIVND come from the germline V gene (reference sequence). The CDR3 is made up of 15 amino acids. The DNA for the CDR3 is TGTGCCAGTAGCCCTCGGACAGCGAACACCGGGGAGCTGTTTTTT. It codes for CASSPRTANTGELFF.

The chain employs TRBV6-2 or TRBV6-3 and TRBJ2-1, with 10 bases that match TRBD1. Germline V CDR1 and CDR2: MNHEY, SVGEGT. The length of the CDR3 is 17 residues. V lost 2 bases, J lost 3 bases, and 7 bases stayed unmatched. The CDR3 DNA reads TGTGCCAGCAGTTACCGGGGACAGGGGAAGGACTACAATGAGCAGTTCTTC. The encoded protein is CASSYRGQGKDYNEQFF.

This chain connects TRBV6-5 to TRBJ2-7; D is perhaps TRBD1 (6 bases). The V and J ends lost 6 bases and 7 bases respectively, with 16 bases between them. Germline-derived CDR1 and CDR2 are MNHEY and SVGAGI. The CDR3 runs 13 residues. The CDR3 sequence is CASRPQGFGEQYF. The CDR3 region has the DNA TGTGCCAGCAGACCACAGGGTTTCGGGGAGCAGTACTTC.

This clone appeared a few times. DNA for the CDR3: TGCGCCAGCAGTGAGGAGGGAAACTATGGCTACACCTTC. Translated, it gives CASSEEGNYGYTF. The chain recombines TRBV10-1 with TRBJ1-2; no clear D gene. The ends were cut back, 2 bases at V and 2 bases at J, with 6 bases in the middle. The CDR3 sequence is 13 residues long. The germline CDR1 and CDR2 sequences are WNHNN and SYGVQD (reference sequence).

The J gene is TRBJ1-2, the V gene TRBV5-6; perhaps TRBD1 as D (6 bases). The CDR3 totals 15 residues. Trimming removed 2 bases at V and 2 bases at J, with 13 bases between. Germline V CDR1 and CDR2: SGHDT, YYEEEE. CDR3 nucleotide sequence: TGTGCCAGCAGCTTTCGGGGGGGCGGAAACTATGGCTACACCTTC. Its translation is CASSFRGGGNYGYTF.

The rearrangement uses TRBV5-1 and TRBJ2-3, with 8 positions matching TRBD2. Trimming at V came to 4 bases and at J to 3 bases, leaving 10 bases not matched to a gene. The CDR3 sequence is 16 residues long. Germline assignment: CDR1 SGHRS and CDR2 YFSETQ. The CDR3 nucleotides are TGCGCCAGCAGCCCCTGGCGACGGGAGGGGACAGATACGCAGTATTTT. Encoded protein: CASSPWRREGTDTQYF.

This clone was seen a single time. The chain links TRBV12-3 or TRBV12-4 to TRBJ1-5; no clear D. The CDR3 contains 13 residues. Trimming removed 6 bases from V and 2 bases from J, with 8 bases in between. CDR3 loop: CASSRRGNQPQHF. The DNA of the CDR3 is TGTGCCAGCAGCCGACGGGGCAATCAGCCCCAGCATTTT.

The rearrangement joins TRBV21-1 to TRBJ2-7; the table's D call TRBD2 went unverified against the DNA. TRBV21-1 has pseudogene status. CDR3 length equals 16 residues. The CDR3 loop reads CASSKQPSGGVYEQYF. CDR3 DNA sequence: TGTGCCAGCAGCAAGCAGCCCAGCGGGGGGGTTTATGAGCAGTACTTC.

This clone showed up just a few times. The chain uses TRBV4-3 and TRBJ1-2; 7 nucleotides match TRBD1. V lost 5 bases and J lost 2; bases outside the gene matches: 8. The CDR3 extends over 15 amino acids. Germline V gene lookup returns CDR1 LGHNA and CDR2 YSLEER. DNA of the CDR3: TGCGCCAGCAGCGATGATCTGACAGGGAACTATGGCTACACCTTC. Its protein product is CASSDDLTGNYGYTF.

Only a few counts were recorded for this clone. This chain links TRBV3-1 (or the pseudogene TRBV3-2) with TRBJ2-1, with 8 positions matching TRBD2. The trim removed 4 bases at V and 4 bases at J, leaving 6 bases unmatched. There are 15 residues in the CDR3. The germline V gene has CDR1 LGHDT and CDR2 YNNKEL (reference sequence). The CDR3 DNA reads TGTGCCAGCAGCCTTTTAGCGGGAAAGTACAATGAGCAGTTCTTC. It encodes CASSLLAGKYNEQFF.

The chain employs TRBV11-2 and TRBJ1-1; tentatively, D is TRBD1 (6 bases). CDR1 and CDR2 from the germline V gene are SGHAT and FQNNGV. This CDR3 has 15 amino acids. V was pared by 0 bases and J by 4 bases, with 12 bases between. The CDR3: CASSLEGAVGTEAFF. CDR3 bases: TGTGCCAGCAGCTTAGAGGGGGCGGTGGGCACTGAAGCTTTCTTT.

The chain combines TRBV24-1 with TRBJ2-1; TRBD2 agrees at 15 bases. The V segment lost 2 bases and the J segment 7 bases; nucleotides outside the gene matches: 8. CDR1 is KGHDR, CDR2 SFDVKD, per germline. The length of the CDR3 is 18 residues. The CDR3 region is CATSDSYAGTSGGNEQFF. Written as DNA, the CDR3 is TGTGCCACCAGTGATTCCTATGCCGGGACTAGCGGGGGGAATGAGCAGTTCTTC.

The chain links TRBV2 to TRBJ2-7; a weak D match, TRBD2 (6 bases). The V and J ends lost 6 bases and 11 bases respectively, with 20 bases between them. CDR1 is SNHLY, CDR2 FYNNEI, per germline. The CDR3 extends over 13 amino acids. CDR3 amino acids: CASSGTPSSLEYF. DNA of the CDR3: TGTGCCAGCAGCGGGACTCCCTCTAGTCTCGAGTACTTC.

CDR3 amino acids: CASSLSYNEQFF. CDR3 DNA: TGTGCCAGCAGCCTGAGTTACAATGAGCAGTTCTTC. The chain joins TRBV3-1 (or the pseudogene TRBV3-2) to TRBJ2-1; D gene uncertain. The CDR3 is 12 amino acids. Germline V gene sequence: CDR1 LGHDT, CDR2 YNNKEL (reference sequence). V lost 4 bases, J lost 4 bases, and 5 bases lay in between.

The V and J genes are TRBV6-6 and TRBJ2-5, with D hard to call. V was clipped by 0 bases and J by 1 base, with 9 bases between them. Germline lookup yields CDR1 MNHNY and CDR2 SVGAGI (reference sequence). The CDR3 is made up of 15 amino acids. The DNA for the CDR3 is TGTGCCAGCAGTTACTCTGGGCTGCCCCAAGAGACCCAGTACTTC. Encoded protein: CASSYSGLPQETQYF.

This clone was seen a single time. The rearrangement uses TRBV19 and TRBJ1-1, with D perhaps TRBD1 (6 bases). The length of the CDR3 is 14 residues. V gave up 6 bases and J gave up 0 bases, with 11 bases separating them. Germline lookup yields CDR1 LNHDA and CDR2 SQIVND (reference sequence). The CDR3 spells CASRGTQLNTEAFF. CDR3 DNA sequence: TGTGCCAGTAGGGGGACACAACTGAACACTGAAGCTTTCTTT.

The chain carries TRBV2 and TRBJ1-1, with D maybe TRBD1 (5 bases). Germline V gives CDR1 SNHLY, CDR2 FYNNEI. Trimming removed 7 bases at V and 2 bases at J, with 14 bases between. The CDR3 loop spans 14 amino acids. The CDR3 here is CASKRSGVNTEAFF. CDR3 in DNA: TGTGCCAGCAAAAGGTCGGGGGTTAACACTGAAGCTTTCTTT.

The rearrangement links TRBV7-2 to TRBJ2-3, with 12 bases fitting TRBD2. The germline gives CDR1 SGHTA, CDR2 FQGNSA. This CDR3 region has 16 residues. Germline trimming cut 5 bases from V and 6 bases from J; bases unmatched to any gene: 9. The CDR3 is CASSPRTSGEGDTQYF. The CDR3 DNA follows: TGTGCCAGCAGCCCCCGGACTAGCGGGGAGGGGGATACGCAGTATTTT.

V and J are TRBV7-9 and TRBJ2-1; D is uncertain. In germline, CDR1 is SEHNR, CDR2 FQNEAQ (reference sequence). The V and J ends lost 3 bases and 1 base respectively, with 7 bases between them. The CDR3 runs to 14 residues. The DNA for the CDR3 is TGTGCCAGCAGCTTGAGTTTATCCTACAATGAGCAGTTCTTC. Residues: CASSLSLSYNEQFF.

CDR3 DNA: TGTGCCAGCAGCAGACTAGCGGGAGGTACAGATACGCAGTATTTT. This encodes CASSRLAGGTDTQYF. This chain uses TRBV2 with TRBJ2-3; TRBD2 agrees at 13 bases. Trimming removed 6 bases from V and 3 bases from J; junction bases left unmatched: 3. Germline V gene lookup returns CDR1 SNHLY and CDR2 FYNNEI. This CDR3 is 15 amino acids long.